This TCR beta chain comes out of a study of cytomegalovirus exposure and HLA in healthy donors. The data were produced by immunoSEQ multiplex PCR, yet TCRdb's version contains in-frame clones alone and is incomplete. The table records roughly 150,000 clones, less than 90% of them present only once. Germline V CDR1 and CDR2: MNHEY, SVGAGI. The CDR3 is 13 amino acids. The ends were cut back, 8 bases at V and 6 bases at J, with 16 bases in the middle. This clone was picked up one time. Its antigen remains unknown. Study results and caveats: Subsequent analysis of the 120 or so validation repertoires found a tendency for first-cohort TCR clusters to co-occur.

Sequencing was done on a sample of PBMCs. The chain employs TRBV6-5 and TRBJ1-1; tentatively, D is TRBD1 (5 bases). This sequence was found in a young woman in good health and CMV-seronegative. The DNA of the CDR3 is TGTGCCAGCTCGGGACTTCTGCGGGCTGAAGCTTTCTTT. It encodes CASSGLLRAEAFF.